The subject of this entry is one TCR beta chain. As yet, its antigen is unknown. This sample is part of a study of shared clonotypes between healthy human individuals. The study, taken as a whole, reports: Among donors, the sharing of clonotypes was expected to be influenced by sequencing depth. Estimated richness was generally greater in naive than memory subsets.

Naivety among CD8 cells was defined by CD45RO negativity and positive CCR7 selection, thereby excluding terminally differentiated effector memory CD45RA+ cells. Per the study methods: Because ImmunoSEQ provided only junction sequences with no quality scores, the filtering differed. Clones were read by immunoSEQ multiplex PCR, and TCRdb kept only the in-frame ones, dropping some. V, J and clone size are taken as reported in that table, and D and trimming were inferred from the DNA itself. The sample has approximately 600,000 clones; 95% are singletons. The clonotype originates from a woman in her 30s in good health. The material sequenced was naive CD8+ T cells sorted from blood.

CDR3 coding DNA: TGTGCCAGCAGTTTCCACGGGACAGGGGGCGAGGGCTACACCTTC. It codes for CASSFHGTGGEGYTF. This chain connects TRBV27 to TRBJ1-2; 12 bases fit TRBD1. The germline V gene encodes CDR1 MNHEY and CDR2 SMNVEV (reference sequence). This CDR3 is 15 amino acids long. V shed 3 bases, J shed 8 bases, and the junction held 7 bases outside the gene matches.